These 5 T cell receptor beta chains share one sample of origin, sequenced in a study of blood T cell repertoires in COVID-19 (dated by TCRdb to 2018 to 2021). The library was built by means of the immunoSEQ multiplex PCR assay. TCRdb limited this immuneACCESS table to in-frame rearrangements with V and J called. A share of clones is missing; checked studies link under half to unresolved V genes, and the rest is unexplained. This sample comprises about 310,000 clones, 70% to 90% of them detected only once. The biggest ten clones account for about 7.8% of the sample. The sequencing sample was made of peripheral blood. The source is a woman in her 50s who had recovered from COVID-19.

This clone occurred once. This rearrangement joins TRBV10-3 to TRBJ2-1; D is unclear. Germline CDR1 is ENHRY and CDR2 is SYGVKD. The CDR3 is 15 amino acids. Trimming left V 0 bases short and J 3 bases short, with 9 bases between. The CDR3: CAISESTNIYNEQFF. The CDR3, as DNA: TGTGCCATCAGTGAGTCGACAAATATCTACAATGAGCAGTTCTTC.

This clone was seen a handful of times. The rearrangement joins TRBV19 to TRBJ2-3; TRBD2 aligns across 7 bases. The CDR3 length is 17 residues. The junction had 10 bases not matched to a gene; V was cut back by 4 bases and J by 0 bases. Germline V CDR1 and CDR2: LNHDA, SQIVND (reference sequence). As DNA, the CDR3 is TGTGCCAGTAGTAAACTAGGGCTAGCGGCTAGCACAGATACGCAGTATTTT. Its protein is CASSKLGLAASTDTQYF.

The chain is built from TRBV5-1 and TRBJ2-1; 11 nucleotides align to TRBD2. Trimming at V came to 3 bases and at J to 4 bases, leaving 3 bases not matched to a gene. The V gene's germline CDR1 is SGHRS and CDR2 YFSETQ. The CDR3 is made up of 15 amino acids. The CDR3 reads CASSSGLAVYNEQFF. The CDR3 DNA is TGCGCCAGCAGCTCGGGACTAGCGGTTTACAATGAGCAGTTCTTC.

The chain couples TRBV3-1 (or the pseudogene TRBV3-2) to TRBJ2-3; perhaps TRBD2 as D (6 bases). The CDR3 has 17 amino acids. The germline gives CDR1 LGHDT, CDR2 YNNKEL (reference sequence). Trimming stripped 2 bases from V and 0 bases from J, with 15 bases between. This chain's CDR3 is CASSQPGLTASTDTQYF. CDR3 in DNA: TGTGCCAGCAGCCAACCTGGACTAACGGCAAGCACAGATACGCAGTATTTT.

The chain joins TRBV18 to TRBJ1-2; D uncertain. Trimming took 5 bases from V and 3 from J, leaving 10 bases between them. The CDR3 totals 13 residues. Germline V CDR1 and CDR2: KGHSH, LQKENI. DNA for the CDR3: TGTGCCAGCTCATCGGAGGTGGACTATGGCTACACCTTC. It yields the protein CASSSEVDYGYTF.